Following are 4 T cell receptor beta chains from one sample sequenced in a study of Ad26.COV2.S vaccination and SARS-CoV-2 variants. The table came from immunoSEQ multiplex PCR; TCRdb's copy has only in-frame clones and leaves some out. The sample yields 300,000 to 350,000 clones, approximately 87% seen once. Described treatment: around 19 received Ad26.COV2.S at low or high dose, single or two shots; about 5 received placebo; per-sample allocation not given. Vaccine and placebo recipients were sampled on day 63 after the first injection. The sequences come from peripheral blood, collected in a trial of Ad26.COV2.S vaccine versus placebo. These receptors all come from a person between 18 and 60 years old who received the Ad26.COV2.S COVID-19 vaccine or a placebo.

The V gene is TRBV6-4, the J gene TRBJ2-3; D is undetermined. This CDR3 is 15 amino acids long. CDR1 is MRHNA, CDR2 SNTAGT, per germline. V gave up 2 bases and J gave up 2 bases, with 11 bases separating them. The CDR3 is CASSDHLTFTDTQYF. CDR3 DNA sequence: TGTGCCAGCAGTGACCACTTGACCTTCACAGATACGCAGTATTTT.

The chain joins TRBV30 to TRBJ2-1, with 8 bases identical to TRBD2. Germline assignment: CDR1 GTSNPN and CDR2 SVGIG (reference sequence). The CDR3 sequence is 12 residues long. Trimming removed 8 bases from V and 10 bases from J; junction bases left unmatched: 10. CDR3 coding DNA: TGTGCCGGAAACCTAGCGGGTGAGGAGCAGTTCTTC. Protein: CAGNLAGEEQFF.

The CDR3 region has the DNA TGCGCCAGCAGTCGGACAGCGGACACTGAAGCTTTCTTT. It translates to CASSRTADTEAFF. The chain couples TRBV5-1 to TRBJ1-1; tentatively, D is TRBD1 (6 bases). V dropped 5 bases and J dropped 3 bases, with 11 bases sitting between them. The CDR3 has 13 residues. Germline V CDR1 and CDR2: SGHRS, YFSETQ.

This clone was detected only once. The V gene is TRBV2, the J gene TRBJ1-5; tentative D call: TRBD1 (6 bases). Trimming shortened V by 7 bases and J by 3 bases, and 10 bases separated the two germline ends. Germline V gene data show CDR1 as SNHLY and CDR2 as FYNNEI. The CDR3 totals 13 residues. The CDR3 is CASKQGINQPQHF. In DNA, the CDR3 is TGTGCCAGCAAACAGGGAATCAATCAGCCCCAGCATTTT.